These 20 T cell receptor beta chains came from one sample sequenced in a study of blood T cell repertoires in COVID-19. Libraries were prepared by immunoSEQ multiplex PCR; TCRdb keeps only in-frame clonotypes and omits some of them. The sample has 110,000 to 150,000 clones, 65% to 80% seen once. The sequenced sample was peripheral blood. The receptor set was obtained from a woman aged 60-75 years with acute or convalescent COVID-19.

J is TRBJ2-7 and V is TRBV5-6; TRBD1 matches 7 bases. CDR3 length equals 15 residues. In germline, CDR1 is SGHDT, CDR2 YYEEEE. Trimming removed 5 bases from V and 0 bases from J; junction bases left unmatched: 8. The CDR3 reads CASRYGTAPSYEQYF. CDR3 in DNA: TGTGCCAGCAGGTATGGGACAGCCCCCTCCTACGAGCAGTACTTC.

This chain uses TRBV7-9 with TRBJ2-1, with D possibly TRBD1 on 6 matching bases. Trimming removed 2 bases at V and 5 bases at J, with 13 bases between. The CDR3 totals 15 residues. Germline V lookup: CDR1 SEHNR, CDR2 FQNEAQ (reference sequence). CDR3 nucleotide sequence: TGTGCCAGCAGCTTATTGGGGGCGGGTAACAATGAGCAGTTCTTC. It encodes CASSLLGAGNNEQFF.

The V gene is TRBV19, the J gene TRBJ2-1; 12 nucleotides agree with TRBD2. The CDR3 extends over 15 amino acids. Germline lookup yields CDR1 LNHDA and CDR2 SQIVND (reference sequence). With 3 bases clipped from V and 5 bases from J, the junction kept 2 bases outside the gene matches. CDR3 in amino acids: CASSITSGRNNEQFF. DNA for the CDR3: TGTGCCAGTAGTATTACTAGCGGGAGGAACAATGAGCAGTTCTTC.

The V gene is TRBV7-9, the J gene TRBJ2-1, with TRBD2 as a possible D gene (5 bases). CDR3 length: 15 amino acids. The V and J ends lost 0 bases and 2 bases respectively, with 8 bases between them. Looked up from germline, CDR1 is SEHNR and CDR2 is FQNEAQ (reference sequence). DNA of the CDR3: TGTGCCAGCAGCTTAGCAGGGAGTACCTACAATGAGCAGTTCTTC. Translated, it gives CASSLAGSTYNEQFF.

The genes are TRBV28 and TRBJ2-1; TRBD2 agrees at 12 bases. The germline CDR1 and CDR2 sequences are MDHEN and SYDVKM. The CDR3 has 14 residues. V lost 5 bases, J lost 9 bases, and 5 bases stayed unmatched. The CDR3: CASSPELAGGEQFF. In DNA, the CDR3 is TGTGCCAGCAGTCCCGAACTAGCGGGAGGTGAGCAGTTCTTC.

The DNA for the CDR3 is TGTGCCAGCAGCCAAGGACGACTCACAGATACGCAGTATTTT. Protein sequence: CASSQGRLTDTQYF. This chain links TRBV14 with TRBJ2-3; unclear D gene. This CDR3 comprises 14 residues. V lost 1 base and J 2 bases, leaving 7 bases between the germline ends. The germline V gene encodes CDR1 SGHDN and CDR2 FVKESK.

This sequence joins TRBV19 and TRBJ1-1; 12 bases are shared with TRBD1. V dropped 4 bases and J dropped 3; count of bases not matched to a gene: 12. Germline lookup yields CDR1 LNHDA and CDR2 SQIVND (reference sequence). The CDR3 has 18 residues. The CDR3 loop reads CASSKGVWDRGPDTEAFF. The CDR3 DNA sequence: TGTGCCAGTAGTAAAGGGGTATGGGACAGGGGGCCGGACACTGAAGCTTTCTTT.

V is TRBV12-5 and J is TRBJ1-5; D ambiguous. V was pared by 3 bases and J by 4 bases, with 7 bases between. The CDR3 has 13 residues. CDR1 is LGHNT and CDR2 is FRNRAP in the germline V gene. The CDR3 bases are TGTGCTAGTGGTTTTGGAGGAAATCAGCCCCAGCATTTT. Residues: CASGFGGNQPQHF.

The chain joins TRBV28 to TRBJ1-3, with D tentatively TRBD1 (5 bases). CDR1 MDHEN and CDR2 SYDVKM come from the germline V gene. CDR3 length: 14 amino acids. With 8 bases removed from V and 0 bases from J, the gap between germline ends came to 11 bases. CDR3 sequence reads: CASRGRGSGNTIYF. The DNA for the CDR3 is TGTGCCAGCCGGGGGAGGGGCTCTGGAAACACCATATATTTT.

The V and J genes are TRBV5-1 and TRBJ2-5, with D maybe TRBD1 (5 bases). Germline V gives CDR1 SGHRS, CDR2 YFSETQ. CDR3 length: 17 residues. Trimming took off 0 bases at V and 2 bases at J, with 17 bases between the two ends. As DNA, the CDR3 is TGCGCCAGCAGCTTGGCCTTCGGGTTTGGGGCGCAAGAGACCCAGTACTTC. Translated, it gives CASSLAFGFGAQETQYF.

The chain links TRBV5-8 to TRBJ2-3; tentatively, D is TRBD2 (5 bases). CDR3 size: 13 residues. The germline V gene has CDR1 SGHTS and CDR2 YDEGEE. Trimming pared 3 bases from V and 4 bases from J, leaving 9 bases between. The CDR3, as DNA: TGTGCCAGCAGCTCCTTGAGGGCAGATACGCAGTATTTT. Its protein product is CASSSLRADTQYF.

This chain joins TRBV28 and TRBJ2-1, with TRBD2 as a possible D gene (5 bases). The V end lost 3 bases, the J end lost 4 bases, and 13 bases lay between the germline ends. Germline CDR1 and CDR2: MDHEN and SYDVKM. This CDR3 region has 15 residues. In DNA form, the CDR3 reads TGTGCCAGCAGTTTGCTTAGCGCGGGTTACAATGAGCAGTTCTTC. It specifies CASSLLSAGYNEQFF.

This clone was counted between two and nine times. The rearrangement links TRBV28 to TRBJ2-1, with 10 bases that match TRBD2. Germline V gene sequence: CDR1 MDHEN, CDR2 SYDVKM. The CDR3 runs 18 residues. Unmatched junction bases numbered 11, after V lost 6 bases and J lost 0 bases. The CDR3 coding sequence is TGTGCCAGCAGACCCCCTGGACTAGCGGTTAGCTCCTACAATGAGCAGTTCTTC. Residues: CASRPPGLAVSSYNEQFF.

The chain couples TRBV28 to TRBJ2-7; a possible D gene is TRBD1 (5 bases). Looked up from germline, CDR1 is MDHEN and CDR2 is SYDVKM. With 10 bases removed from V and 3 bases from J, the gap between germline ends came to 13 bases. There are 12 residues in the CDR3. DNA of the CDR3: TGTGCCACCCGACAGTCCTACTACGAGCAGTACTTC. As protein: CATRQSYYEQYF.

This clone occurred once. The chain links TRBV12-3 or TRBV12-4 to TRBJ1-2; no reliable D call. This CDR3 contains 13 residues. The V gene lost 5 bases and the J gene lost 1 base, with 8 bases spanning the gap. CDR3 sequence: CASSHTFNYGYTF. The CDR3 DNA is TGTGCCAGCAGTCACACATTTAACTATGGCTACACCTTC.

This clone occurred a few times. J is TRBJ2-3 and V is TRBV27; 9 bases map to TRBD2. This CDR3 comprises 14 residues. The germline V gene has CDR1 MNHEY and CDR2 SMNVEV (reference sequence). The V and J ends lost 5 bases and 7 bases, in that order; junction bases with no gene match: 7. The CDR3 sequence: CASSLAGGQHTQYF. CDR3 DNA: TGTGCCAGCAGTCTGGCGGGGGGGCAGCATACGCAGTATTTT.

This clone was counted between two and nine times. The rearrangement uses TRBV30 and TRBJ1-1; no firm D call. This CDR3 has 12 residues. Germline V gene lookup returns CDR1 GTSNPN and CDR2 SVGIG (reference sequence). V shed 4 bases and J shed 3 bases, with 9 bases lying between them. As DNA, the CDR3 is TGTGCCTGGAATTGGAGGGACACTGAAGCTTTCTTT. Protein sequence: CAWNWRDTEAFF.

J is TRBJ1-1 and V is TRBV21-1. TRBV21-1 is a pseudogene segment. This CDR3 has 10 amino acids. CDR3 region: CASSSTEAFF. The CDR3 bases are TGTGCCAGCAGTAGCACTGAAGCTTTCTTT.

This chain links TRBV5-1 with TRBJ2-7; TRBD1 matches 11 bases. V trimming: 4 bases; J trimming: 3 bases; junction bases outside the gene matches: 15. CDR3 size: 18 residues. Germline lookup yields CDR1 SGHRS and CDR2 YFSETQ. CDR3 sequence reads: CASSPAGQGVSLYYEQYF. CDR3 in DNA: TGCGCCAGCAGCCCTGCGGGACAGGGGGTCTCCCTCTACTACGAGCAGTACTTC.

The V call is TRBV7-6, the J call TRBJ1-3, with D possibly matching TRBD1 (6 bases). This CDR3 is built from 15 residues. Germline CDR1 SGHVS, CDR2 FNYEAQ. With 1 base removed from V and 7 bases from J, the gap between germline ends came to 14 bases. DNA for the CDR3: TGTGCCAGCAGCTTAGAGGGAACAGGGCTGAACACCATATATTTT. It yields the protein CASSLEGTGLNTIYF. The full variable domain, in which reference TRBV7-6 and TRBJ1-3 provide the parts outside the CDR3, is GAGVSQSPRYKVTKRGQDVALRCDPISGHVSLYWYRQALGQGPEFLTYFNYEAQQDKSGLPNDRFSAERPEGSISTLTIQRTEQRDSAMYRCASSLEGTGLNTIYFGEGSWLTVV.